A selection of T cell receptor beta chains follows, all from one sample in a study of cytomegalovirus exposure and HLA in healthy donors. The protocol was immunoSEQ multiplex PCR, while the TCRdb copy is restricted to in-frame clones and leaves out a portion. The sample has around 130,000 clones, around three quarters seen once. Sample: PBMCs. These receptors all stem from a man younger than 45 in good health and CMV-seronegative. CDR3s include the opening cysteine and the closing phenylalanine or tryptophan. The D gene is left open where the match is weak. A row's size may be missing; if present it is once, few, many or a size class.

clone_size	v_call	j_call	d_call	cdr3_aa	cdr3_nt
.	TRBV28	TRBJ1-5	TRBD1	CASSPGTGDGKPQHF	TGTGCCAGCAGCCCCGGGACAGGGGACGGAAAGCCCCAGCATTTT
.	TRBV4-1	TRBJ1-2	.	CASSQQQGNYGYTF	TGCGCCAGCAGCCAACAACAGGGCAACTATGGCTACACCTTC
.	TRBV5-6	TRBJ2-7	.	CASSSAAGRNEQYF	TGTGCCAGCAGCTCCGCGGCAGGGCGAAACGAGCAGTACTTC
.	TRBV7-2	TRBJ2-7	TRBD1	CASSLGTWDRTSYEQYF	TGTGCCAGCAGCTTAGGGACGTGGGACAGGACATCCTACGAGCAGTACTTC
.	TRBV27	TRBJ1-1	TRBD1	CASSFPRRFGTDPNGMNTEAFF	TGTGCCAGCAGTTTTCCCCGCCGTTTTGGGACAGACCCAAATGGGATGAACACTGAAGCTTTCTTT
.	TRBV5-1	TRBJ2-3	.	CASSLEKTSTDTQYF	TGCGCCAGCAGCTTAGAGAAAACTAGCACAGATACGCAGTATTTT
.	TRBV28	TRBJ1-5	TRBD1	CASSLFLGQGAHQPQHF	TGTGCCAGCAGCCTATTCTTGGGACAGGGGGCGCATCAGCCCCAGCATTTT
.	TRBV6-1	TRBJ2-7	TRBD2	CASSVGTSGTYEQYF	TGTGCCAGCAGTGTTGGGACTAGCGGGACCTACGAGCAGTACTTC
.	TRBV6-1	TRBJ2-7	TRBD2	CASNYGLAGYEQYF	TGTGCCAGCAACTATGGACTAGCGGGGTACGAGCAGTACTTC
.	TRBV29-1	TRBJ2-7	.	CSVQHGSYEQYF	TGCAGCGTCCAACACGGGTCCTACGAGCAGTACTTC
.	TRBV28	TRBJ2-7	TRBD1	CASSLISTGGPKTYEQYF	TGTGCCAGCAGTTTGATTAGCACAGGGGGTCCGAAGACCTACGAGCAGTACTTC
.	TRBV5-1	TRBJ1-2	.	CASSLAEQGGRSYTF	TGCGCCAGCAGCTTGGCCGAGCAGGGAGGTAGGAGCTACACCTTC
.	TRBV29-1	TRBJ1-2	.	CSVETGYYGYTF	TGCAGCGTGGAAACGGGTTACTATGGCTACACCTTC
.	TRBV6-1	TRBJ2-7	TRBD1	CASIRQGTYEQYF	TGTGCCAGCATCAGACAGGGGACCTACGAGCAGTACTTC
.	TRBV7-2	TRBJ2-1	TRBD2	CASSRLAGGRRGEQFF	TGTGCCAGCAGCAGACTAGCGGGGGGCCGGCGGGGTGAGCAGTTCTTC
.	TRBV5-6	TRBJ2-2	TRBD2	CASSFQAGTGELFF	TGTGCCAGCAGCTTCCAAGCGGGGACCGGGGAGCTGTTTTTT
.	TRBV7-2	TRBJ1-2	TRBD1	CASSLGGTGRNYGYTF	TGTGCCAGCAGCTTAGGGGGGACAGGCCGTAACTATGGCTACACCTTC
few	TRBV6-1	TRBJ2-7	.	CASSEGAGETYEQYF	TGTGCCAGCAGTGAAGGGGCAGGGGAAACCTACGAGCAGTACTTC
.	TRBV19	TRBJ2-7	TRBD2	CASSNPGLAGSSYEQYF	TGTGCCAGTAGTAATCCGGGACTAGCGGGCAGCTCCTACGAGCAGTACTTC
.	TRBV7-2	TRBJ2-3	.	CASSSSPPDTQYF	TGTGCCAGCAGCTCCAGTCCGCCCGATACGCAGTATTTT
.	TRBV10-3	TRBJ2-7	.	CAITQGNSYEQYF	TGTGCCATCACCCAGGGGAATTCCTACGAGCAGTACTTC
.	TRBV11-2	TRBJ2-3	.	CASSNRARADTQYF	TGTGCCAGCAGCAACCGGGCCAGGGCAGATACGCAGTATTTT
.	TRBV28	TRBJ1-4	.	CASRDSNEKLFF	TGTGCCAGCAGGGACAGTAATGAAAAACTGTTTTTT
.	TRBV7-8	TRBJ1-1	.	CASSLVWQADTEAFF	TGTGCCAGCAGCTTAGTGTGGCAGGCCGACACTGAAGCTTTCTTT
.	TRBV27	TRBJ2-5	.	CASSLFRGDQETQYF	TGTGCCAGCAGTTTATTCAGGGGGGATCAAGAGACCCAGTACTTC
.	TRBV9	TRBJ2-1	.	CASSSWTANEQFF	TGTGCCAGCAGCTCCTGGACAGCCAATGAGCAGTTCTTC
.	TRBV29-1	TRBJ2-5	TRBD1	CSDRQGVETQYF	TGCAGCGATAGGCAGGGGGTAGAGACCCAGTACTTC
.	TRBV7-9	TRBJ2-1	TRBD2	CASSSQREVNEQFF	TGTGCCAGCAGCTCCCAGCGGGAGGTCAATGAGCAGTTCTTC
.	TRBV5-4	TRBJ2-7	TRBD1	CASSTRQGRFLDEQYF	TGTGCCAGCAGCACCCGACAGGGGCGTTTTCTTGACGAGCAGTACTTC
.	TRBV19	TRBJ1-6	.	CASSTTGINSPLHF	TGTGCCAGTAGTACTACAGGAATTAATTCACCCCTCCACTTT
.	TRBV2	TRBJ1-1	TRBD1	CASAGTGRFFF	TGTGCCAGCGCAGGGACAGGGAGGTTTTTCTTT
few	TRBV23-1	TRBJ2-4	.	CASSQSQGRPKNIQYF	TGCGCCAGCAGTCAATCGCAGGGAAGGCCCAAAAACATTCAGTACTTC
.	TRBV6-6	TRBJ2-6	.	CASSLSVAGANVLTF	TGTGCCAGCAGTTTATCAGTGGCTGGGGCCAACGTCCTGACTTTC
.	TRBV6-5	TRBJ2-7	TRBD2	CASSSRGGYYEQYF	TGTGCCAGCAGTTCCCGGGGGGGTTACTACGAGCAGTACTTC
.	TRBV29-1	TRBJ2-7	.	CSVESGAAYEQYF	TGCAGCGTTGAATCAGGGGCCGCCTACGAGCAGTACTTC
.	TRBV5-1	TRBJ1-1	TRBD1	CASSLRDSTTNTEAFF	TGCGCCAGCAGCCTCAGGGACAGCACGACGAACACTGAAGCTTTCTTT
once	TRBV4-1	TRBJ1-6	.	CASSLFDSTNSPLHF	TGCGCCAGCAGCCTTTTCGACAGCACTAATTCACCCCTCCACTTT
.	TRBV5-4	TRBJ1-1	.	CASSWSLQGPMNTEAFF	TGTGCCAGCAGCTGGAGCCTTCAGGGGCCCATGAACACTGAAGCTTTCTTT
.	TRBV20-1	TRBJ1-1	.	CSARDRSEAFF	TGCAGTGCTAGAGATCGTAGTGAAGCTTTCTTT
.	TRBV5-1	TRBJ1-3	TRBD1	CASSLAAGGFGNTIYF	TGCGCCAGCAGCTTGGCGGCAGGGGGCTTTGGAAACACCATATATTTT
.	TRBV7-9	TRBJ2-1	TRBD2	CASSPYWEGHSYNEQFF	TGTGCCAGCAGCCCCTATTGGGAGGGCCACTCCTACAATGAGCAGTTCTTC